A selection of T cell receptor beta chains follows, all from one sample in a study of Graves' ophthalmopathy and Graves' hyperthyroidism. TCRdb used MiXCR to reprocess the multiplex PCR reads, holding one entry per CDR3 protein. The table lists over a million distinct CDR3 sequences, about 38% of them singletons. Sequencing was done on a sample of peripheral blood or thyroid tissue (not recorded which). The receptors shown here come from an adult man with Graves' hyperthyroidism. The CDR3 runs from the conserved cysteine through the conserved F or W. A D gene is named only where the DNA matches it firmly. Size values are once, few and many counts, or a class for expanded clones, and some rows have none.

CDR3 DNA: TGTGCCAATAGACAGGGGGCGCTTTCGGGAGAGACCCAGTACTTC
CDR3 protein: CANRQGALSGETQYF
D gene: TRBD1
CDR3 length: 15
clone size: .
V gene: TRBV19
J gene: TRBJ2-5

CDR3 DNA: TGTGCCAGCAGTGGTACACCTGGCATGGAGACCCAGTACTTC
CDR3 protein: CASSGTPGMETQYF
D gene: .
CDR3 length: 14
clone size: many
V gene: TRBV2
J gene: TRBJ2-5

CDR3 DNA: TGTGCTAGTGGTTTGGACCACCCCGAAGGGGACGGGGCTTTCTTT
CDR3 protein: CASGLDHPEGDGAFF
D gene: .
CDR3 length: 15
clone size: few
V gene: TRBV12-5
J gene: TRBJ1-1

CDR3 DNA: TGTGCCAGCAGCCGTTACTTAGGACAGGGTCTTCGGCAGTACTTC
CDR3 protein: CASSRYLGQGLRQYF
D gene: TRBD1
CDR3 length: 15
clone size: .
V gene: TRBV5-5
J gene: TRBJ2-7

CDR3 DNA: TGTGCCAGCAGCCATATTACAACCCCGGGGACCGGGGAGCTGTTTTTT
CDR3 protein: CASSHITTPGTGELFF
D gene: .
CDR3 length: 16
clone size: .
V gene: TRBV3-1
J gene: TRBJ2-2

CDR3 DNA: TGTGCCAGCAGCCAAGTTATGAACACTGAAGCTTTCTTT
CDR3 protein: CASSQVMNTEAFF
D gene: .
CDR3 length: 13
clone size: .
V gene: TRBV14
J gene: TRBJ1-1

CDR3 DNA: TGCGCCAACAGGGCAAGGGGCTATGGCTACACCTTC
CDR3 protein: CANRARGYGYTF
D gene: .
CDR3 length: 12
clone size: few
V gene: TRBV10-1
J gene: TRBJ1-2

CDR3 DNA: TGCAGCGTCTGGACAGGGACTTTGAGGACCTATGGCTACACCTTC
CDR3 protein: CSVWTGTLRTYGYTF
D gene: TRBD1
CDR3 length: 15
clone size: .
V gene: TRBV29-1
J gene: TRBJ1-2

CDR3 DNA: TGTGCCAGCAGCCGCGCGGGGACTAGCGGGAGAGGGCCATCTGGCACAGATACGCAGTATTTT
CDR3 protein: CASSRAGTSGRGPSGTDTQYF
D gene: TRBD2
CDR3 length: 21
clone size: .
V gene: TRBV7-2
J gene: TRBJ2-3

CDR3 DNA: TGCAGTGCTAGTGCCGGGGGATATGGCTACACCTTC
CDR3 protein: CSASAGGYGYTF
D gene: .
CDR3 length: 12
clone size: many
V gene: TRBV20-1
J gene: TRBJ1-2

CDR3 DNA: TGTGCCTGGAGGGATAAACCGGGACGTGTCTATGGCTACACCTTC
CDR3 protein: CAWRDKPGRVYGYTF
D gene: .
CDR3 length: 15
clone size: few
V gene: TRBV30
J gene: TRBJ1-2

CDR3 DNA: TGCAGCGCGGACAGGGCACCCCAAGAGACCCAGTACTTC
CDR3 protein: CSADRAPQETQYF
D gene: TRBD1
CDR3 length: 13
clone size: once
V gene: TRBV29-1
J gene: TRBJ2-5

CDR3 DNA: TGCAGCGTCGCAGGGGCGAGGGACACTGAAGCTTTCTTT
CDR3 protein: CSVAGARDTEAFF
D gene: .
CDR3 length: 13
clone size: many
V gene: TRBV29-1
J gene: TRBJ1-1

CDR3 DNA: TGTGCCAGCAGCTTACCGACAGGGGGGGGAATCGGCACTGAAGCTTTCTTT
CDR3 protein: CASSLPTGGGIGTEAFF
D gene: TRBD1
CDR3 length: 17
clone size: .
V gene: TRBV7-2
J gene: TRBJ1-1

CDR3 DNA: TGCAGCGTTGATCCGGGGGCAAATCAGCCCCAGCATTTT
CDR3 protein: CSVDPGANQPQHF
D gene: .
CDR3 length: 13
clone size: many
V gene: TRBV29-1
J gene: TRBJ1-5

CDR3 DNA: TGCAGTGCTAGATCGACTAGCGGGAGTAACGAGCAGTACTTC
CDR3 protein: CSARSTSGSNEQYF
D gene: TRBD2
CDR3 length: 14
clone size: .
V gene: TRBV20-1
J gene: TRBJ2-7

CDR3 DNA: TGTGCCACCCACTGGGGTTTGGGGGAGACCCAGTACTTC
CDR3 protein: CATHWGLGETQYF
D gene: .
CDR3 length: 13
clone size: .
V gene: TRBV10-3
J gene: TRBJ2-5

CDR3 DNA: TGTGCCACCAGCAGAGAACTACAAAGCACAGATACGCAGTATTTT
CDR3 protein: CATSRELQSTDTQYF
D gene: .
CDR3 length: 15
clone size: few
V gene: TRBV15
J gene: TRBJ2-3

CDR3 DNA: TGTGCCAGCAGCAAGGTGGCTAATGAAAAACTGTTTTTT
CDR3 protein: CASSKVANEKLFF
D gene: .
CDR3 length: 13
clone size: few
V gene: TRBV28
J gene: TRBJ1-4

CDR3 DNA: TGCAGTGCTAGAGAAACAGGGGGGAACACCGGGGAGCTGTTTTTT
CDR3 protein: CSARETGGNTGELFF
D gene: TRBD1
CDR3 length: 15
clone size: .
V gene: TRBV20-1
J gene: TRBJ2-2

CDR3 DNA: TGTGCCAGCAGCGTGGGACACCAACCCCTTGACGAGCAGTGCTTC
CDR3 protein: CASSVGHQPLDEQCF
D gene: .
CDR3 length: 15
clone size: many
V gene: TRBV7-9
J gene: TRBJ2-7

CDR3 DNA: TGTGCCAGCAGCCAAGCTCAGCGGCTAGACGAGCAGTACTTC
CDR3 protein: CASSQAQRLDEQYF
D gene: .
CDR3 length: 14
clone size: few
V gene: TRBV4-2
J gene: TRBJ2-7

CDR3 DNA: TGTGCCACCAGTGATGGACCAGGGGCTGGGGCCAACGTCCTGACTTTC
CDR3 protein: CATSDGPGAGANVLTF
D gene: .
CDR3 length: 16
clone size: many
V gene: TRBV24-1
J gene: TRBJ2-6

CDR3 DNA: TGCGCCAGCAGTGGTTCACGGAGCGGGCCGGCCCCCTACGAGCAGTACTTC
CDR3 protein: CASSGSRSGPAPYEQYF
D gene: .
CDR3 length: 17
clone size: many
V gene: TRBV5-1
J gene: TRBJ2-7

CDR3 DNA: TGTGCCAGCACCGGCCGGCTCGGATGGACCCAGCATTTT
CDR3 protein: CASTGRLGWTQHF
D gene: .
CDR3 length: 13
clone size: many
V gene: TRBV2
J gene: TRBJ1-5

CDR3 DNA: TGTGCCAGCAGCTTGGGAGAGGGGAGAGGGGAGACCCAGTACTTC
CDR3 protein: CASSLGEGRGETQYF
D gene: .
CDR3 length: 15
clone size: many
V gene: TRBV7-3
J gene: TRBJ2-5

CDR3 DNA: TGTGCCAGCAGTTTTCAGGGGGGAGGTCGCTACGAGCAGTACTTC
CDR3 protein: CASSFQGGGRYEQYF
D gene: .
CDR3 length: 15
clone size: .
V gene: TRBV28
J gene: TRBJ2-7

CDR3 DNA: TGTGCCAGCAGACCGGGACAGAGGTCCTACGAGCAGTACTTC
CDR3 protein: CASRPGQRSYEQYF
D gene: TRBD1
CDR3 length: 14
clone size: .
V gene: TRBV14
J gene: TRBJ2-7

CDR3 DNA: TGTGCCAGCAGCCTTAGCGGAAATATCCAAGAGACCCAGTACTTC
CDR3 protein: CASSLSGNIQETQYF
D gene: .
CDR3 length: 15
clone size: many
V gene: TRBV7-9
J gene: TRBJ2-5

CDR3 DNA: TGCGCCAGCAGCTTGGGGGGCTCGCGGTCCAGTTCACCCCTCCACTTT
CDR3 protein: CASSLGGSRSSSPLHF
D gene: .
CDR3 length: 16
clone size: .
V gene: TRBV5-1
J gene: TRBJ1-6

CDR3 DNA: TGTGCCAGCAGAGCTAGCGGCGGCGGGGAGCTGTTTTTT
CDR3 protein: CASRASGGGELFF
D gene: TRBD2
CDR3 length: 13
clone size: many
V gene: TRBV7-9
J gene: TRBJ2-2

CDR3 DNA: TGCAGTGCTAGAGATTTCGGGACAGACTCTGGGGCCAACGTCCTGACTTTC
CDR3 protein: CSARDFGTDSGANVLTF
D gene: TRBD1
CDR3 length: 17
clone size: .
V gene: TRBV20-1
J gene: TRBJ2-6

CDR3 DNA: TGTGCCTGGAGGGTTGGGGGGTCCTACGAGCAGTACTTC
CDR3 protein: CAWRVGGSYEQYF
D gene: .
CDR3 length: 13
clone size: .
V gene: TRBV30
J gene: TRBJ2-7

CDR3 DNA: TGCGCCAGCAGCTTGGAACGGGGGGCTGGCTACACCTTC
CDR3 protein: CASSLERGAGYTF
D gene: .
CDR3 length: 13
clone size: .
V gene: TRBV5-1
J gene: TRBJ1-2

CDR3 DNA: TGTGCCACCAGTGGGGCAGGGTCTAATCAGCCCCAGCATTTT
CDR3 protein: CATSGAGSNQPQHF
D gene: .
CDR3 length: 14
clone size: many
V gene: TRBV24-1
J gene: TRBJ1-5

CDR3 DNA: TGCGCCAGTTCCCGGGACCAGAACTATGGCTACACCTTC
CDR3 protein: CASSRDQNYGYTF
D gene: .
CDR3 length: 13
clone size: .
V gene: TRBV5-1
J gene: TRBJ1-2

CDR3 DNA: TGCGCCAGCAGCCAAGACTGGAGGCACCAAGAGACCCAGTACTTC
CDR3 protein: CASSQDWRHQETQYF
D gene: .
CDR3 length: 15
clone size: few
V gene: TRBV4-1
J gene: TRBJ2-5

CDR3 DNA: TGTGCCAGTAGTATTCGACTACGGGGCACCGGGGAGCTGTTTTTT
CDR3 protein: CASSIRLRGTGELFF
D gene: .
CDR3 length: 15
clone size: .
V gene: TRBV19
J gene: TRBJ2-2

CDR3 DNA: TGTGCCAGCGGGGACCAGAACTATGGCTACACCTTC
CDR3 protein: CASGDQNYGYTF
D gene: .
CDR3 length: 12
clone size: few
V gene: TRBV3-1
J gene: TRBJ1-2

CDR3 DNA: TGCAGTGCTTCAGGGCCACGGGGCAATCAGCCCCAGCATTTT
CDR3 protein: CSASGPRGNQPQHF
D gene: .
CDR3 length: 14
clone size: .
V gene: TRBV20-1
J gene: TRBJ1-5

CDR3 DNA: TGCGCCAGCAGTGAGCCGGACAGTCGTCAGCCCCAGCATTTT
CDR3 protein: CASSEPDSRQPQHF
D gene: .
CDR3 length: 14
clone size: .
V gene: TRBV10-2
J gene: TRBJ1-5

CDR3 DNA: TGTGCCAGCAGCTCTTGGACAGGGTCCGGGGAGCTGTTTTTT
CDR3 protein: CASSSWTGSGELFF
D gene: TRBD1
CDR3 length: 14
clone size: many
V gene: TRBV7-3
J gene: TRBJ2-2

CDR3 DNA: TGCAGTGCTAGATCGTGGGGCGTTGTCTACGAGCAGTACTTC
CDR3 protein: CSARSWGVVYEQYF
D gene: .
CDR3 length: 14
clone size: many
V gene: TRBV20-1
J gene: TRBJ2-7

CDR3 DNA: TGTGCCATCAGGATGAAGAACTCTGGAAACACCTTC
CDR3 protein: CAIRMKNSGNTF
D gene: .
CDR3 length: 12
clone size: .
V gene: TRBV10-3
J gene: TRBJ1-2

CDR3 DNA: TGTGCCATCAGTGCCGGAGCCAGCAAAGGGGGCGCGGGCACCGGGGAGCTGTTTTTT
CDR3 protein: CAISAGASKGGAGTGELFF
D gene: TRBD1
CDR3 length: 19
clone size: .
V gene: TRBV10-3
J gene: TRBJ2-2

CDR3 DNA: TGTGCCGCGGGTATAGAGGGTAGCAATCAGCCCCAGCATTTT
CDR3 protein: CAAGIEGSNQPQHF
D gene: .
CDR3 length: 14
clone size: many
V gene: TRBV10-3
J gene: TRBJ1-5

CDR3 DNA: TGCAGTGCTAGGACCGTTGGTATAGGGGGCGCGTACGAGCAGTACTTC
CDR3 protein: CSARTVGIGGAYEQYF
D gene: TRBD1
CDR3 length: 16
clone size: few
V gene: TRBV20-1
J gene: TRBJ2-7

CDR3 DNA: TGTGCCAGCAGGTTTCTAGCGGGAGCGTTAACCGGGGAGCTGTTTTTT
CDR3 protein: CASRFLAGALTGELFF
D gene: TRBD2
CDR3 length: 16
clone size: .
V gene: TRBV6-5
J gene: TRBJ2-2

CDR3 DNA: TGTGCCAGCAGTTCGGCGGGGGCCAATACCGGGGAGCTGTTTTTT
CDR3 protein: CASSSAGANTGELFF
D gene: .
CDR3 length: 15
clone size: .
V gene: TRBV7-9
J gene: TRBJ2-2

CDR3 DNA: TGCAGTGCTAGAGATTTAAGACAGAGGAACACTGAAGCTTTCTTT
CDR3 protein: CSARDLRQRNTEAFF
D gene: .
CDR3 length: 15
clone size: .
V gene: TRBV20-1
J gene: TRBJ1-1

CDR3 DNA: TGTGCCATCAGGGGGGAGGGTATCAACGAGCAGTACTTC
CDR3 protein: CAIRGEGINEQYF
D gene: TRBD2
CDR3 length: 13
clone size: many
V gene: TRBV10-3
J gene: TRBJ2-7

CDR3 DNA: TGTGCCAGCAGCTTCCTCACAGAACAAGAGACCCAGTACTTC
CDR3 protein: CASSFLTEQETQYF
D gene: .
CDR3 length: 14
clone size: .
V gene: TRBV5-4
J gene: TRBJ2-5

CDR3 DNA: TGTGCCAGCACTTTTGAGGCAGGGGGAGGAAACGATCAGCCCCAGCATTTT
CDR3 protein: CASTFEAGGGNDQPQHF
D gene: TRBD1
CDR3 length: 17
clone size: many
V gene: TRBV2
J gene: TRBJ1-5

CDR3 DNA: TGTGCCTGGAGTACAGGGGGCATTCAGCCCCAGCATTTT
CDR3 protein: CAWSTGGIQPQHF
D gene: TRBD1
CDR3 length: 13
clone size: few
V gene: TRBV30
J gene: TRBJ1-5

CDR3 DNA: TGTGCCATCAGTGGGGGTTTCGGGGCATCAGGGGAAAAACTGTCTTTT
CDR3 protein: CAISGGFGASGEKLSF
D gene: .
CDR3 length: 16
clone size: once
V gene: TRBV10-3
J gene: TRBJ1-4

CDR3 DNA: TGTGCCAGCAGCGATAGCGGGGGGGCCTCTGGGGAGCTGTTTTTT
CDR3 protein: CASSDSGGASGELFF
D gene: TRBD2
CDR3 length: 15
clone size: .
V gene: TRBV9
J gene: TRBJ2-2